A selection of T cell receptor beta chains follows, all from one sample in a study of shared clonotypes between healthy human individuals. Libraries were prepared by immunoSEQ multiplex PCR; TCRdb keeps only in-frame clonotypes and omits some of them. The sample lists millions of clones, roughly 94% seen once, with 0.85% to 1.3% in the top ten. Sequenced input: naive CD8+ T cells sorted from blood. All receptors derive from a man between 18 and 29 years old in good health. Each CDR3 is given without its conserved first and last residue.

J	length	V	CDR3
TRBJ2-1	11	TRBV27	ATALGVGNEQF
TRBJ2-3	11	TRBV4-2	ASSHERTDTQY
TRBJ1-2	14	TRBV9	ASSPRAGQGLYGYT
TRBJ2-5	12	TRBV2	ASSESWAGETQY
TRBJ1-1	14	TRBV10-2	ASSEAFQGRSTEAF
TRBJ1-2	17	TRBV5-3	ARSPGKPNQGAGDYGYT
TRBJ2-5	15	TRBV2	ASSGPGLAGNWETQY
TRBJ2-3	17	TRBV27	ASSLSVWATLASTDTQY
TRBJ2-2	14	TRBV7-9	ASSLLSLANTGELF
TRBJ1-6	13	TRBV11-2	ASSLGGGANSPLH
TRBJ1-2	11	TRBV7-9	ASSPGDLYGYT
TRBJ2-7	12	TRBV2	ASSDGVGSYEQY
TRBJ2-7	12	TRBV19	ASSTSGPSYEQY